The clone carrying this T cell receptor (beta chain) was observed a handful of times. Its antigen is not identified. The record originates from a study of immune heterogeneity within non-small cell lung tumors. Study-wide background: Of the tumors, 4 were squamous cell, roughly 10 non-squamous, and 1 not otherwise specified. Study-level points and caveats: Patients largely differed in their high-frequency T-cell receptor beta clonotypes. There were identical dominant CDR3 beta clonotypes recurring across tumor sites within a patient, together with site-unique high-frequency clones.

Multiplex PCR relied on 32 V and 13 J primers to amplify TCR beta CDR3. TCRdb ran MiXCR on the multiplex PCR reads and lists one entry per CDR3 protein. Of about 3,000 distinct CDR3 sequences listed, about two fifths are singletons. Per germline, CDR1 KGHDR and CDR2 SFDVKD. This CDR3 spans 17 amino acids. J was trimmed by 8 bases and V by 4 bases; bases with no gene match: 12. Template was bulk tumor genomic DNA, 600 to 650 ng per sample. Surgeons took several biopsies per primary tumor, spaced far apart, during surgery. Patients had untreated, newly diagnosed non-small cell lung cancer and underwent curative surgery.

The clonotype originates from a man in his sixties or seventies with non-small cell lung cancer. Input material: lung tumor tissue. The rearrangement links TRBV24-1 to TRBJ2-1; TRBD1 matches at 11 bases. The CDR3: CATSDPSGQGAMYEQFF. In DNA, the CDR3 is TGTGCCACCAGTGACCCCTCTGGACAGGGGGCTATGTATGAGCAGTTCTTC.